The 8 T cell receptor beta chains below come from one sample, sequenced in a study of cytomegalovirus exposure and HLA in healthy donors. PCR employed 60 Vbeta and 13 Jbeta primers. Method: immunoSEQ multiplex PCR; TCRdb's copy keeps in-frame clones and lacks some. The sample lists about 160,000 clones; 65% to 85% were seen once. Specimen: PBMCs. These TCRs come from a woman between 50 and 59 years old in good health and CMV-seropositive.

The chain couples TRBV19 to TRBJ2-3, with 9 bases fitting TRBD1. Germline CDR1 and CDR2: LNHDA and SQIVND (reference sequence). This CDR3 has 16 residues. After removal of 3 bases from V and 4 bases from J, the junction contained 8 bases not matched to a gene. The CDR3 nucleotides are TGTGCCAGTAGTATCCTGGGACAGGGTAAAGCAGATACGCAGTATTTT. Its protein is CASSILGQGKADTQYF. The variable domain in full, with the rest retrieved from reference TRBV19 and TRBJ2-3, is DGGITQSPKYLFRKEGQNVTLSCEQNLNHDAMYWYRQDPGQGLRLIYYSQIVNDFQKGDIAEGYSVSREKKESFPLTVTSAQKNPTAFYLCASSILGQGKADTQYFGPGTRLTVL.

The chain combines TRBV25-1 with TRBJ1-1; perhaps TRBD1 as D (6 bases). This CDR3 is 18 amino acids long. V lost 4 bases to trimming and J lost 5 bases, with 26 bases between them. The V gene's germline CDR1 is MGHDK and CDR2 SYGVNS. The DNA of the CDR3 is TGTGCCAGCAGTGGGGGGAAGGGGGGGCGGGCGGTTCGGACTGAAGCTTTCTTT. Translating it yields CASSGGKGGRAVRTEAFF.

This chain connects TRBV6-1 to TRBJ2-6; D perhaps matches TRBD1 (5 bases). Germline V gives CDR1 MNHNS, CDR2 SASEGT. The CDR3 is made up of 13 amino acids. Between the trimmed V and J ends, which lost 11 bases and 1 base, there was a span of 9 bases. The CDR3 nucleotides read TGTGCCGTGCCAGGGTCTGGGGCCAACGTCCTGACTTTC. Translation: CAVPGSGANVLTF.

The rearrangement links TRBV6-6 to TRBJ2-7, with 8 bases matching TRBD1. The germline V gene encodes CDR1 MNHNY and CDR2 SVGAGI (reference sequence). V lost 7 bases, J lost 4 bases, and 9 bases stayed unmatched. The CDR3 sequence is 14 residues long. The CDR3 sequence is CASTAGTGYYEQYF. CDR3 DNA sequence: TGTGCCAGCACCGCCGGGACAGGATATTACGAGCAGTACTTC.

The CDR3, as DNA: TGTGCCTGGGGTCAGGGATCCGAGCAGTACTTC. It translates to CAWGQGSEQYF. The V gene is TRBV30, the J gene TRBJ2-7; maybe TRBD1 (5 bases). V lost 5 bases and J 6 bases, leaving 11 bases between the germline ends. The germline V gene has CDR1 GTSNPN and CDR2 SVGIG (reference sequence). This CDR3 has 11 amino acids. The full variable domain, rest sourced from reference TRBV30 and TRBJ2-7, is SQTIHQWPATLVQPVGSPLSLECTVEGTSNPNLYWYRQAAGRGLQLLFYSVGIGQISSEVPQNLSASRPQDRQFILSSKKLLLSDSGFYLCAWGQGSEQYFGPGTRLTVT.

This chain links TRBV28 with TRBJ2-2, with D possibly TRBD1 on 5 matching bases. Germline values: CDR1 MDHEN, CDR2 SYDVKM. Trimming left V 5 bases short and J 5 bases short, with 12 bases between. The CDR3 contains 14 residues. Here the CDR3 reads CASSTPSGTGELFF. As DNA, the CDR3 is TGTGCCAGCAGTACCCCCTCAGGGACCGGGGAGCTGTTTTTT. Complete variable domain (other parts from reference TRBV28 and TRBJ2-2): DVKVTQSSRYLVKRTGEKVFLECVQDMDHENMFWYRQDPGLGLRLIYFSYDVKMKEKGDIPEGYSVSREKKERFSLILESASTNQTSMYLCASSTPSGTGELFFGEGSRLTVL.

The rearrangement links TRBV18 to TRBJ1-4, with a weak D call TRBD1 (6 bases). Per germline, CDR1 KGHSH and CDR2 LQKENI. The germline V and J ends were trimmed by 4 bases and 7 bases, with 16 bases remaining between them. The CDR3 is 15 residues long. The CDR3 is CASSLTGPGVEKLFF. CDR3 coding DNA: TGTGCCAGCTCACTGACAGGCCCCGGGGTTGAAAAACTGTTTTTT.

This clone has only one observation. The chain links TRBV10-3 to TRBJ2-5; perhaps TRBD2 as D (5 bases). Germline CDR1 is ENHRY and CDR2 is SYGVKD. The V end lost 1 base, the J end lost 3 bases, and 15 bases lay between the germline ends. The CDR3 spans 16 residues. The CDR3 coding sequence is TGTGCCATCAGTGAGTTGGGTTCGTACGGGGAAGAGACCCAGTACTTC. Encoded protein: CAISELGSYGEETQYF.